This TCR beta chain originates from a study of identical twins. General study findings and limits: Possibly, invariant MAIT and iNKT cells partly confounded zero-insertion analyses.

TCRdb passed the 5' RACE reads through MiXCR, listing each CDR3 protein once. Of hundreds of thousands of distinct CDR3 sequences in the sample, about 20% were seen once. Healthy Caucasian individuals made up all the donors. Germline values: CDR1 SGDLS, CDR2 YYNGEE. The V gene end was trimmed by 4 bases and the J gene end by 8 bases; junction bases not matched to a gene: 7. The CDR3 has 14 residues. As to this clonotype: What it recognizes is unknown.

The same sample was also studied in work on T cells expressing NK-cell markers. That paper adds: The eight sequenced donors comprised seven who were HCMV-seropositive and one who was seronegative. Sorting in several experiments was restricted by an anti-gamma-delta TCR antibody to alpha-beta TCR T cells.

This chain uses TRBV9 with TRBJ2-1; TRBD2 agrees at 9 bases. The TCR sequence derives from a young woman in good health. Material for sequencing was PBMCs. CDR3 amino acids: CASSPSGTSYEQFF. The CDR3 DNA follows: TGTGCCAGCAGCCCTTCCGGGACTAGCTATGAGCAGTTCTTC.